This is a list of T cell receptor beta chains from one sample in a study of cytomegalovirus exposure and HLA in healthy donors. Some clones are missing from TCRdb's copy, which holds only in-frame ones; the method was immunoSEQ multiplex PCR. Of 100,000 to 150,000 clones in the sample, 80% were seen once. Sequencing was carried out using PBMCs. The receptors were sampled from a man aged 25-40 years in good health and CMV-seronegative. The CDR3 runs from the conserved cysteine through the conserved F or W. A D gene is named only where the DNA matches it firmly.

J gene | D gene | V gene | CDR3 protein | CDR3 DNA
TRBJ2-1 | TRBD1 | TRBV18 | CASLRDRNNEQFF | TGTGCCAGCCTACGGGACAGAAACAATGAGCAGTTCTTC
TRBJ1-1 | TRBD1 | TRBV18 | CASSPQDRANTEAFF | TGTGCCAGCTCACCACAGGACAGGGCGAACACTGAAGCTTTCTTT
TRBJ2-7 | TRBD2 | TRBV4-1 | CASSQDKASGISYEQYF | TGCGCCAGCAGCCAAGATAAGGCTAGCGGGATTTCCTACGAGCAGTACTTC
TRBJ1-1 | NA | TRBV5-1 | CASSLAFGTQEKNTEAFF | TGCGCCAGCAGCTTGGCGTTTGGGACACAGGAGAAGAACACTGAAGCTTTCTTT
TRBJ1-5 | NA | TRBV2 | CASSPTHSQPYSNQPQHF | TGTGCCAGCAGTCCAACGCATTCACAGCCTTATAGCAATCAGCCCCAGCATTTT
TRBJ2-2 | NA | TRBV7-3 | CASSPQAAGAHGELFF | TGTGCCAGCAGCCCCCAGGCTGCGGGCGCACACGGGGAGCTGTTTTTT
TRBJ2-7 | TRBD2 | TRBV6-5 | CASSYSSGLAYEQYF | TGTGCCAGCAGTTACTCGTCGGGACTAGCCTACGAGCAGTACTTC
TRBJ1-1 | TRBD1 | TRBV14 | CASSPLPGQGSAEAFF | TGTGCCAGCAGCCCATTGCCGGGACAGGGGTCAGCTGAAGCTTTCTTT
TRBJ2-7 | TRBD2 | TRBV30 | CAWSVSTSGGDEQYF | TGTGCCTGGAGTGTTTCGACTAGCGGGGGGGACGAGCAGTACTTC
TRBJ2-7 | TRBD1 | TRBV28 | CASSTPSTGASWEQYF | TGTGCCAGCAGCACCCCCTCGACAGGGGCTTCGTGGGAGCAGTACTTC
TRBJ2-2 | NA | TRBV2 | CASTVGFGSFF | NA
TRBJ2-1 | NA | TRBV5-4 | CASSTPIGSSYNEQFF | TGTGCCAGCAGCACCCCCATAGGGAGCTCCTACAATGAGCAGTTCTTC
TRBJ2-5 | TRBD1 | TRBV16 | CASSQYRTGEETQYF | TGTGCCAGCAGCCAATACCGGACAGGGGAAGAGACCCAGTACTTC
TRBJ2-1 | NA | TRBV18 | CASSPKLTGLRDEQFF | TGTGCCAGCTCACCTAAGCTAACAGGGCTCAGGGATGAGCAGTTCTTC